This T cell receptor (beta chain) was found in a study of identical twins. Ten or more counts support this clonotype. With 1 base removed from V and 2 bases from J, the gap between germline ends came to 7 bases. CDR3 length: 14 amino acids. Germline CDR1 reads SEHNR; CDR2 reads FQNEAQ (reference sequence). Via MiXCR, TCRdb re-called the 5' RACE reads, giving one row per CDR3 protein. Of 250,000 or so distinct CDR3 sequences in the sample, more than 9.5% were seen once. These same data were also listed under a study on yellow fever vaccine responses in identical twins.

The material sequenced was memory (CD45RO+) T cells sorted from blood. The sequence was collected from a woman under 30 in good health. This rearrangement joins TRBV7-9 to TRBJ2-3, with D possibly being TRBD1 (5 bases). The CDR3 bases are TGTGCCAGCAGCTTAGACAGGCTCACAGATACGCAGTATTTT. This gives the protein CASSLDRLTDTQYF.